This TCR beta chain emerged from a study of immune evolution from preneoplasia to lung adenocarcinoma. General study findings and limits: T cell clonality was higher in KRAS-mutant than EGFR-mutant or wild-type nodules.

Two lung cancer pathologists independently confirmed each histologic diagnosis. To note about this clone: The antigen is undetermined.

CDR3 length equals 16 residues. Germline V gene lookup returns CDR1 MDHEN and CDR2 SYDVKM. Trimming pared 6 bases from V and 6 bases from J, leaving 20 bases between. Repertoires were generated with immunoSEQ multiplex PCR, while TCRdb's copy carries only in-frame clones and drops some. Of roughly 38,000 clones listed, roughly 74% are singletons. Material for sequencing was FFPE invasive lung adenocarcinoma tissue. The chain recombines TRBV28 with TRBJ1-4; no clear D. This clonotype was obtained from a person in their sixties with lung adenocarcinoma. This chain's CDR3 is CASRNTFPGYYEKLFF. CDR3 nucleotides: TGTGCCAGCAGAAATACCTTCCCGGGCTACTATGAAAAACTGTTTTTT.